A selection of T cell receptor beta chains follows, all from one sample in a study of T cells in Graves' hyperthyroidism and ophthalmopathy. Each CDR3 protein gets one entry after TCRdb re-called the multiplex PCR reads with MiXCR. The sample gives roughly 93,000 distinct CDR3 sequences, approximately 39% of which show up once; roughly a tenth is in the top ten. The sequencing sample was made of peripheral blood or thyroid tissue (not recorded which). These TCRs come from a woman in her twenties or thirties with Graves' hyperthyroidism. Both conserved end residues are part of each CDR3. The D gene is left open where the match is weak. A row's size may be missing; if present it is once, few, many or a size class.

many	TRBV7-8	NA	CAGFNAGELFF
many	TRBV6-5	NA	CASSYWQGGETQYF
NA	TRBV20-1	TRBD1	CSARTGVLQETQYF
once	TRBV7-2	TRBD1	CASSSGQVTDTQYF
many	TRBV7-2	NA	CASSPPPGGFQPQHF
many	TRBV6-2/TRBV6-3	TRBD2	CASSYGGRDQETQYF
few	TRBV15	TRBD1	CATSSHGQGPDGYTF
NA	TRBV15	TRBD1	CATSRTLWGQGANSPLHF
many	TRBV20-1	TRBD1	CSAYRTGDPSGANVLTF
NA	TRBV2	TRBD1	CASSPTGGVNQPQHF
many	TRBV15	NA	CATSPSGNEKLFF
NA	TRBV15	TRBD2	CATSRAAGDRDEQYF
NA	TRBV5-8	TRBD1	CASSQGTGRYNSPLHF
many	TRBV6-5	NA	CASSYGRRETQYF
NA	TRBV20-1	TRBD1	CSAITGGTYGYTF
few	TRBV6-5	NA	CASSNGAVSTDTQYF
many	TRBV10-2	TRBD2	CASSVAGLGTGELFF
many	TRBV20-1	NA	CSARDQGGQETQYF
NA	TRBV11-3	NA	CASSPLSIRGNYEQYF
NA	TRBV20-1	NA	CSAGGSGSTDTQYF
few	TRBV29-1	TRBD1	CSVERGQGYFEAFF
NA	TRBV2	NA	CASSGGQFNQPQHF
many	TRBV10-2	TRBD1	CASSEWNRGSYGYTF
NA	TRBV11-2	TRBD2	CASSLGLAGAAGELFF
many	TRBV9	TRBD2	CASSFGLGRAGELFF
NA	TRBV7-9	TRBD1	CASSGTVVGETQYF
NA	TRBV29-1	TRBD2	CSPPSGEDSGETQYF
many	TRBV14	TRBD1	CASSQVGGAGGPNTEAFF
many	TRBV7-9	NA	CASSVQETQYF
many	TRBV6-2/TRBV6-3	NA	CATSFGSGRQPQHF
NA	TRBV5-1	TRBD1	CASSLASGTGNSPLHF
few	TRBV14	TRBD1	CASSPAGTGGLTRYTF
once	TRBV13	NA	CASSGQGTSVPGELFF
many	TRBV9	NA	CASSAGTKRTQYF
NA	TRBV10-3	NA	CAISERWDGSEYYGYTF
medium-sized	TRBV24-1	NA	CATSDFQGGYTF
many	TRBV27	NA	CASSLRGSEAFF
many	TRBV6-4	TRBD2	CACSTSRTRTGLGANVLTF
many	TRBV7-3	NA	CASSLTSGGYEQYF
NA	TRBV5-4	NA	CASSLQGGGTDTQYF
many	TRBV5-1	NA	CASNGQSYGQYF
many	TRBV29-1	NA	CSVFVRVRGNTEAFF
NA	TRBV7-9	TRBD1	CASSHDRAARTDTQYF
NA	TRBV10-2	NA	CASSLFKSQEAQYF
many	TRBV12-3/TRBV12-4	NA	CASSTDWTSNQPQHF
many	TRBV7-9	NA	CASSLDTTQETQYF
many	TRBV12-3/TRBV12-4	TRBD1	CASSSRTGAIEKLFF
NA	TRBV20-1	NA	CSAPNWGLGEETQYF
many	TRBV7-2	NA	CASSLASADYGYTF
NA	TRBV7-9	TRBD2	CASSLVPSGSTYEQYF
few	TRBV20-1	NA	CSARGGGGSQYF
NA	TRBV13	NA	CASSLSRGAGQPQYF
many	TRBV5-1	NA	CASREEETQYF